Sequencing of this T cell receptor beta chain was carried out in a study of T cell responses to AZD1222 COVID-19 vaccine. Study-level findings and limits: The donor group comprised mostly white British people and more females; the analysis possibly underestimated clonal diversity. Researchers report vaccine-associated CD4 TCRs spanning spike, with dominance at 160-218 and 743-854.

Germline V gene lookup returns CDR1 MGHRA and CDR2 YSYEKL. V was shortened by 1 base and J by 0 bases, with 15 bases between the two germline ends. CDR3 size: 17 residues. This clone was seen only once. Its antigen is not known. Repertoires were generated with immunoSEQ multiplex PCR, while TCRdb's copy carries only in-frame clones and drops some. The sample shows some 130,000 clones, roughly 90% of them seen only once. This TCR was recovered from an adult in good health. The source was peripheral blood, collected on day 0 of AZD1222 vaccination. The chain combines TRBV4-1 with TRBJ1-1; D ambiguous. The CDR3 sequence is CASSQGFWNLMNTEAFF. The DNA for the CDR3 is TGCGCCAGCAGCCAAGGTTTCTGGAACCTTATGAACACTGAAGCTTTCTTT.